This TCR beta chain comes out of a study of shared clonotypes between healthy human individuals. Germline trimming cut 10 bases from V and 1 base from J; bases unmatched to any gene: 12. The CDR3 covers 15 residues. Germline lookup yields CDR1 MDHEN and CDR2 SYDVKM. Profiled with immunoSEQ multiplex PCR; TCRdb holds only in-frame clones, not every one. The table lists roughly 720,000 clones, about 92% of them singletons, with more than 30% in the top ten. What was sequenced was memory CD8+ T cells from PBMCs. Subset: CD45RO+ cells pooled with CCR7-negative TemRA cells. The V and J genes are TRBV28 and TRBJ1-1; 7 bases are a match to TRBD1. The receptor was derived from a man younger than 35 in good health. Some clones in this sample may be carry-over from other donors' samples. The chain's CDR3 is CAISYYRGRNTEAFF. DNA of the CDR3: TGTGCCATCTCCTATTACAGGGGAAGGAACACTGAAGCTTTCTTT.